Sequencing of this TCR beta chain was carried out in a study of shared clonotypes between healthy human individuals (dated by TCRdb to 2020 to 2022). Concerning the study at large: The cohort comprised a couple of women and a few men aged 18 to 49 years. For each donor, CD4 naive and CD4 memory were each run on three plates, CD8 naive on two plates, and CD8 memory on one plate. The study deeply sequenced blood TCR repertoires of about 5 healthy adults to estimate repertoire size and the extent of clonotype sharing between individuals. Different laboratories and diverse techniques were used to prepare libraries and sequence TCR repertoires, to increase sequencing depth and limit assay-specific biases. Each donor's leukapheresis produced roughly between roughly 0.94 and 9.5 billion PBMCs. Results and caveats for the whole study, not just this receptor: Across a handful of donors, approximately 5% of naive CD4, over 3% of naive CD8, under 2.5% of memory CD4, and 0.4% to 0.45% of memory CD8 clonotypes were shared. Sampling was limited to blood, and TCR repertoires in tissue likely differ from TCR repertoires in blood. Compared with non-shared clonotypes, the clonotypes found in all four sorted-subset donors had higher generation probabilities. Pairwise subsampling led to the expectation that sequencing depth would affect the degree of clonotype sharing among donors. Rarefaction of sorted-subset datasets indicated incomplete sequencing despite the large sequencing depth. Because the study included only a small number of donors, the genetic and exposure-history diversity represented was limited. Estimated clonotype richness was generally larger for naive than for memory subsets.

The donors were healthy, HIV-negative adults who had no recently reported acute infections or vaccinations. Every donor was a Caucasian adult living in Nashville, Tennessee, USA. CD4+ T cells were enriched by magnetic negative selection, after which naive cells were positively selected on CD45RA and the negative fraction was taken as the memory subset. Blood was collected by leukapheresis, and PBMCs were isolated by Ficoll-Histopaque density gradient centrifugation and then cryopreserved in liquid nitrogen vapor phase. Analytical flow cytometry was used to check the purity and quantity of every magnetically sorted T cell population. Each sorted fraction had its genomic DNA isolated and then quantified by UV absorbance on a Nanodrop 2000c. Cut back by 3 bases and 4 bases, the V and J ends lie 14 bases apart. The CDR3 starts with the cysteine, ends with the phenylalanine, and has 15 residues. The DNA shown is the 45-base CDR3, in frame from base 1. CDR1 SGDLS and CDR2 YYNGEE were looked up in the germline V gene.

For this clone: Its antigen is unknown. No much larger clone is present one base from it, and per-base qualities are unavailable.

Using the deep immunoSEQ assay, TCR CDR3 regions were amplified from genomic DNA by multiplex PCR. Extracted genomic DNA from each cell subset was spread evenly across all wells of several immunoSEQ 96-well plates, with each plate serving as a replicate. For sorted subsets, each replicate PCR was loaded with approximately 190 ng genomic DNA, equivalent to about 33,000 T cell genomes. Purified libraries were quantified with a Qubit 3.0 fluorometer, sized on a Bioanalyzer 2100, and re-quantified with the KAPA Library Quantification kit. A separate single-read 150-cycle Illumina NextSeq 550 flow cell was used to sequence each immunoSEQ 96-well plate. The authors' pipeline ran thus. The immunoSEQ output contained only junctional sequences without quality scores, so filtering could not match that applied to full-length reads. To assign V/J genes and CDR3, sequences were annotated against IMGT germline references using PyIR, a Python wrapper for IgBLAST v1.9. Reads were filtered out if the reads had weak V/J assignments (E-value above 1e-6), no CDR3, stop codons, out-of-frame junctions, or ambiguous translated residues. V3J clonotypes were defined as sequences sharing an identical inferred V gene, J gene, and CDR3 amino acid sequence. To compute the percentage overlap between repertoires, the number of shared unique clonotypes was divided by the size of the smaller repertoire. Three approaches were used to assess repertoire richness: RTK rarefaction, the Chao1 estimator, and Recon v2.1 estimates of unobserved clonotypes. Generation probabilities for all TCRbeta clonotypes obtained by the gDNA method from four donors were computed using OLGA. In its TCRdb copy, this immuneACCESS table keeps in-frame sequences only and misses some clones. Where compared with another copy, unresolved V genes explain less than half of these, and the others have no known cause. V, J and clone size were drawn from that table, and D and trimming were deduced from the DNA. Here the sample has millions of clones; approximately 94% occur a single time. 0.11% to 0.15% of the sample belongs to the ten largest clones.

The rearranged segments are TRBV9 and TRBJ2-1, and TRBD2 may be the D gene, going by 8 matching bases. The receptor was isolated from a man aged 18 to 29 in good health. The material sequenced was naive CD4+ T cells sorted from blood. In light of the paper, this sample's cell subset or site label describes: CD45RA+ positively selected. The CDR3 protein is CASSGQGLGYNEQFF. The nucleotide sequence reads TGTGCCAGCAGCGGACAGGGACTAGGATACAATGAGCAGTTCTTC.